The next 2 T cell receptor beta chains were all read from a single sample in a study of CD8+ T cells in alopecia areata. Extraction and reverse transcription of RNA yielded cDNA as the sequencing template. Profiling relied on immunoSEQ multiplex PCR, and the TCRdb table lists in-frame clones only, not all of them. The data contain 100,000 to 150,000 clones, around 45% of them seen just once; the ten biggest clones take up roughly a tenth. Source material: NKG2D-low CD8+ T cells sorted from blood. These receptors all come from a human donor with alopecia areata.

A few counts support this clone. The rearrangement links TRBV29-1 to TRBJ2-6, with 9 nucleotides matching TRBD1. The CDR3 is made up of 19 amino acids. V lost 1 base, J lost 0 bases, and 10 bases stayed unmatched. Germline assignment: CDR1 SQVTM and CDR2 ANQGSEA. CDR3 residues: CSVEVRPGQGFSGANVLTF. CDR3 bases: TGCAGCGTTGAAGTGCGCCCGGGACAGGGTTTCTCTGGGGCCAACGTCCTGACTTTC.

The chain joins TRBV29-1 to TRBJ2-3; 7 nucleotides match TRBD2. V shed 1 base and J 6 bases; nucleotides not matched to a gene: 4. The germline CDR1 and CDR2 sequences are SQVTM and ANQGSEA. This CDR3 comprises 13 residues. The DNA of the CDR3 is TGCAGCGTTGAAGCCCCACTAGCGGATACGCAGTATTTT. Protein: CSVEAPLADTQYF.